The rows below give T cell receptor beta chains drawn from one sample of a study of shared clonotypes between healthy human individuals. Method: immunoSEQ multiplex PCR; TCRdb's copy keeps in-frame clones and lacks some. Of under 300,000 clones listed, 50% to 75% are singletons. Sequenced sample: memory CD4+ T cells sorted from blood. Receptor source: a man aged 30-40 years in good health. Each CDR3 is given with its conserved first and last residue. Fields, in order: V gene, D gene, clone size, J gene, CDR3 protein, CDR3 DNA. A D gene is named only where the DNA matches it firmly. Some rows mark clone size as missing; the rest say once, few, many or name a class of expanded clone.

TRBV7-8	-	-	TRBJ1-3	CASSFPIGGLSGNTIYF	TGTGCCAGCAGCTTCCCTATCGGGGGTCTGAGTGGAAACACCATATATTTT
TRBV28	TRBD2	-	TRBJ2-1	CASSLAGLVYEQFF	TGTGCCAGCAGTTTAGCGGGACTAGTATATGAGCAGTTCTTC
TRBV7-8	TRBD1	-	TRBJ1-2	CASSRDPADRASLRYGYTF	TGTGCCAGCAGCCGAGACCCCGCGGACAGGGCGTCGTTGCGCTATGGCTACACCTTC
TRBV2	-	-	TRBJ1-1	CASSPSLGTEAFF	TGTGCCAGCAGCCCCTCTCTTGGCACTGAAGCTTTCTTT
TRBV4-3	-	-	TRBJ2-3	CASGERYTDTQYF	TGCGCCAGCGGAGAGCGGTACACAGATACGCAGTATTTT
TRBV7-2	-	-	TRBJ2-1	CASSLITPEQFF	TGTGCCAGCAGCTTAATCACGCCTGAGCAGTTCTTC
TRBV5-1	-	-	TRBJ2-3	CASSSNRVTDTQYF	TGCGCCAGCAGCTCAAACAGGGTCACAGATACGCAGTATTTT
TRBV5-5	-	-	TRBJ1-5	CASSGEGRGQPQHF	TGTGCCAGCAGCGGGGAAGGCAGGGGTCAGCCCCAGCATTTT
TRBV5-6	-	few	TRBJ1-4	CASSLGGISTNEKLFF	TGTGCCAGCAGCCTGGGGGGCATCTCAACTAATGAAAAACTGTTTTTT
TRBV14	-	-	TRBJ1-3	CASGNVGNTIYF	TGTGCCAGCGGAAACGTGGGAAACACCATATATTTT
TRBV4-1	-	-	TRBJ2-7	CASSREERTYEQYF	TGCGCCAGCAGCCGAGAGGAGCGGACCTACGAGCAGTACTTC
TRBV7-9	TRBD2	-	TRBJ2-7	CASSLAVGTSGYEQYF	TGTGCCAGCAGCTTAGCCGTTGGGACTAGCGGATACGAGCAGTACTTC
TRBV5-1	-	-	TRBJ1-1	CASSSGPDTEAFF	TGCGCCAGCAGCTCCGGACCCGACACTGAAGCTTTCTTT
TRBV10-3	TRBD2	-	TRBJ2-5	CAISETVADSGGGRETQYF	TGTGCCATCAGTGAGACGGTTGCGGACTCGGGAGGGGGTAGGGAGACCCAGTACTTC
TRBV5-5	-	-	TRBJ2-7	CASSRTAPYDSEQYF	TGTGCCAGCAGCCGAACCGCCCCCTATGATTCCGAGCAGTACTTC
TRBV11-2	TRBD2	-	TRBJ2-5	CASSLSGRAREETQYF	TGTGCCAGCAGCTTATCCGGGAGGGCTCGGGAAGAGACCCAGTACTTC
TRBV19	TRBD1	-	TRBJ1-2	CASSKGQLYGYTF	TGTGCCAGTAGCAAGGGACAGCTCTATGGCTACACCTTC
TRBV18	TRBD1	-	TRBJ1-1	CASSARDRDAEAFF	TGTGCCAGCTCGGCCCGGGACAGGGACGCTGAAGCTTTCTTT
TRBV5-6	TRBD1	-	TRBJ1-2	CASSFRGRTYGYTF	TGTGCCAGCAGCTTCAGGGGGCGCACCTATGGCTACACCTTC
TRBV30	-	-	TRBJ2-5	CAWSVEPRETQYF	TGTGCCTGGAGTGTAGAACCGCGAGAGACCCAGTACTTC
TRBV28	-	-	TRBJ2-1	CASSAVRNEQFF	TGTGCCAGCAGTGCAGTACGCAATGAGCAGTTCTTC
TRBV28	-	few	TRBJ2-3	CASSPWGSGTDTQYF	TGTGCCAGCAGTCCCTGGGGTAGCGGAACAGATACGCAGTATTTT
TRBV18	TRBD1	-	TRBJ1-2	CASSPPETGTGGYTF	TGTGCCAGCTCACCACCGGAGACAGGGACTGGAGGCTACACCTTC
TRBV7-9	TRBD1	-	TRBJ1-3	CASSLYHPRGTIYF	TGTGCCAGCAGCCTCTACCATCCCAGGGGGACCATATATTTT
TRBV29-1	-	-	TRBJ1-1	CSVGSFTEAFF	TGCAGCGTTGGAAGTTTTACTGAAGCTTTCTTT
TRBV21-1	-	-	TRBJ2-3	CASSKVTELAGITDTQYF	TGTGCCAGCAGCAAAGTTACGGAACTAGCGGGGATTACAGATACGCAGTATTTT
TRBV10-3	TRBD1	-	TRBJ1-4	CAISQGAPDEKLFF	TGTGCCATCAGTCAGGGGGCGCCGGATGAAAAACTGTTTTTT
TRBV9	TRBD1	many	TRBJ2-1	CASSATGNSNEQFF	TGTGCCAGCAGCGCGACAGGGAACTCCAATGAGCAGTTCTTC
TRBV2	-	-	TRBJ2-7	CASTGWSYEQYF	TGTGCCAGCACGGGTTGGTCCTACGAGCAGTACTTC
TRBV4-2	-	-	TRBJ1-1	CASSVDLNTEAFF	TGTGCCAGCAGCGTGGACCTGAACACTGAAGCTTTCTTT
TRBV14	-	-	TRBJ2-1	CASSPQHNEQFF	TGTGCCAGCAGCCCCCAGCACAATGAGCAGTTCTTC